Reported below is one TCR beta chain. The target antigen is unknown. The CDR3 is 16 amino acids. Per germline, CDR1 MGHRA and CDR2 YSYEKL. V dropped 3 bases and J dropped 4; count of bases not matched to a gene: 7. The data are from a study of cytotoxic CD8 clonotypes in ibrutinib-treated CLL. Points from the study as a whole: Patients with sustained remission and those progressing were sampled at differing times. At progression, clonality fell back toward baseline after rising at ibrutinib response. Clonality correlated strongly with circulating CD8+ T cells and exceeded age-matched healthy donors at baseline.

The intended depth for sequencing was 1 in 200,000 to 1 in 1 million T cells. Produced via immunoSEQ multiplex PCR; TCRdb's table is partial and in-frame only. The table shows some 130,000 clones, with 80% to 90% occurring only once. The material sequenced was PBMCs, taken after 24 months of ibrutinib treatment. The TCR sequence derives from a human donor with chronic lymphocytic leukemia. The chain links TRBV4-1 to TRBJ2-1; 9 bases are shared with TRBD1. CDR3 amino acids: CASSQDDRGSYNEQFF. CDR3 in DNA: TGCGCCAGCAGCCAGGACGACAGGGGGTCTTACAATGAGCAGTTCTTC.